A selection of T cell receptor beta chains follows, all from one sample in a study of memory B cells and T cells in multiple sclerosis. These TCRs are of unknown antigen specificity. The data were produced by immunoSEQ multiplex PCR, yet TCRdb's version contains in-frame clones alone and is incomplete. The sample contains fewer than 40,000 clones, around 86% of which appear only once. The sample consisted of PBMCs from blood kept in culture. The receptors here all came from a human donor with multiple sclerosis. CDR3s include the opening cysteine and the closing phenylalanine or tryptophan. The order of the fields is J gene, D gene, clone size, V gene, CDR3 DNA, CDR3 protein. D genes are given only for firm matches. The size of a clone is reported for some rows only, either as once, few or many, or as a class for expanded clones.

J gene: TRBJ1-2; D gene: TRBD1; clone size: -; V gene: TRBV28; CDR3 DNA: TGTGCCAGCAGTTTTACAGGGGCAATCGGCTACACCTTC; CDR3 protein: CASSFTGAIGYTF
J gene: TRBJ2-7; D gene: TRBD2; clone size: -; V gene: TRBV27; CDR3 DNA: TGTGCCAGCAACAGCGACCTTCGGGGGGGCGAGCAGTACTTC; CDR3 protein: CASNSDLRGGEQYF
J gene: TRBJ1-1; D gene: -; clone size: -; V gene: TRBV2; CDR3 DNA: TGTGCCAGCAGTGAGCCAGAAAACGAACTTGAAGCTTTCTTT; CDR3 protein: CASSEPENELEAFF
J gene: TRBJ2-7; D gene: TRBD2; clone size: -; V gene: TRBV7-8; CDR3 DNA: TGTGCCAGCAAGAGCGGGAGGGCCTACGAGCAGTACTTC; CDR3 protein: CASKSGRAYEQYF
J gene: TRBJ2-3; D gene: TRBD2; clone size: once; V gene: TRBV7-3; CDR3 DNA: TGTGCCAGCAGCGCCAACGGGGGGACTAGCGCCACAGATACGCAGTATTTT; CDR3 protein: CASSANGGTSATDTQYF
J gene: TRBJ2-6; D gene: -; clone size: -; V gene: TRBV22-1; CDR3 DNA: TGTCCTGGGAGGCAGTTACGAAGCGAACAAAGTCGGGCCAACGTCCTGACTTTC; CDR3 protein: CPGRQLRSEQSRANVLTF
J gene: TRBJ1-5; D gene: TRBD1; clone size: few; V gene: TRBV18; CDR3 DNA: TGTGCCAGCTCACAAGGGACAGGCTCCCAGCATTTT; CDR3 protein: CASSQGTGSQHF
J gene: TRBJ2-5; D gene: -; clone size: -; V gene: TRBV27; CDR3 DNA: TGTGCCAGCATCCGTTTTGGGGTACAAGTTGGAGGAGGGACCCAGTACTTC; CDR3 protein: CASIRFGVQVGGGTQYF
J gene: TRBJ1-2; D gene: -; clone size: -; V gene: TRBV29-1; CDR3 DNA: TGCAGCGTTGTAGCGGGTCAGGTTGACTATGGCTACACCTTC; CDR3 protein: CSVVAGQVDYGYTF
J gene: TRBJ1-1; D gene: -; clone size: -; V gene: TRBV5-1; CDR3 DNA: TGCGCCAGCACCCATGGGGGAGCCATGAACACTGAAGCTTTCTTT; CDR3 protein: CASTHGGAMNTEAFF
J gene: TRBJ2-7; D gene: -; clone size: -; V gene: TRBV13; CDR3 DNA: TGTGCCAGCAGCTTAACACACTACGAGCAGTACTTC; CDR3 protein: CASSLTHYEQYF
J gene: TRBJ2-2; D gene: -; clone size: -; V gene: TRBV4-1; CDR3 DNA: TGCGCCAGCAGCCAAGATCTTCCCCTCCCAGGGTCGAGCACCGGGGAGCTGTTTTTT; CDR3 protein: CASSQDLPLPGSSTGELFF
J gene: TRBJ1-5; D gene: TRBD1; clone size: once; V gene: TRBV6-1; CDR3 DNA: TGTGCCAGCAGCGAGCAGACAGGGTATCAGCCCCAGCATTTT; CDR3 protein: CASSEQTGYQPQHF
J gene: TRBJ2-2; D gene: TRBD2; clone size: -; V gene: TRBV7-2; CDR3 DNA: TGTGCCAGCAGCTTAGCCTCACTAGCGTCGGGCGGGGAGCTGTTTTTT; CDR3 protein: CASSLASLASGGELFF
J gene: TRBJ2-2; D gene: -; clone size: -; V gene: TRBV7-2; CDR3 DNA: TGTGCCAGCAGCTTAGACGGGTTAGTCGCTAGGAACACCGGGGAGCTGTTTTTT; CDR3 protein: CASSLDGLVARNTGELFF
J gene: TRBJ2-7; D gene: -; clone size: -; V gene: TRBV7-6; CDR3 DNA: TGTGCCAGCAGCTTACGGGCTCTCGCACGAGACGAGCAGTACTTC; CDR3 protein: CASSLRALARDEQYF
J gene: TRBJ2-5; D gene: -; clone size: -; V gene: TRBV5-1; CDR3 DNA: TGCGCCAGCAGCTATCAGGGTACTGAAGAGACCCAGTACTTC; CDR3 protein: CASSYQGTEETQYF
J gene: TRBJ1-2; D gene: TRBD1; clone size: -; V gene: TRBV6-6; CDR3 DNA: TGTGCCAGCAGCTCCCGGGACAGGGGGGACTATGGCTACACCTTC; CDR3 protein: CASSSRDRGDYGYTF
J gene: TRBJ2-5; D gene: -; clone size: -; V gene: TRBV10-2; CDR3 DNA: TGCGCCAGCAGTCCAAACGGGGCACCTTGGTTTACGCCCCAAGAGACCCAGTACTTC; CDR3 protein: CASSPNGAPWFTPQETQYF
J gene: TRBJ2-2; D gene: TRBD2; clone size: -; V gene: TRBV7-7; CDR3 DNA: TGTGCCAGCAGCAATAGCGGGGGGACGAACACCGGGGAGCTGTTTTTT; CDR3 protein: CASSNSGGTNTGELFF
J gene: TRBJ1-4; D gene: TRBD1; clone size: -; V gene: TRBV7-6; CDR3 DNA: TGTGCCAGCAGCTCGACAGGGGGCGCGGGTGAAAAACTGTTTTTT; CDR3 protein: CASSSTGGAGEKLFF
J gene: TRBJ1-2; D gene: -; clone size: -; V gene: TRBV7-5; CDR3 DNA: TGTGCCAGAATCTATAGGGATCGAGGGGATGGCTACACCTTC; CDR3 protein: CARIYRDRGDGYTF
J gene: TRBJ2-5; D gene: -; clone size: few; V gene: TRBV2; CDR3 DNA: TGTGCCAGCAGTGAGAGTTCGGAGACCCAGTACTTC; CDR3 protein: CASSESSETQYF